This entry describes one TCR beta chain. Its antigen is still unknown. The repertoire was sequenced with immunoSEQ multiplex PCR; TCRdb's copy has only in-frame clones and lacks some. Here the sample spans some 67,000 clones, roughly four fifths being singletons. These data belong to a study of T cell responses to AZD1222 COVID-19 vaccine. Regarding the study as a whole: With two AZD1222 doses given, Spike-specific TCR breadth and depth both rose. Among the donors, most were white British and more were female, and clonal diversity was possibly underestimated.

Pooled together were second doses at about 4 or about 12 weeks. Trimming stripped 7 bases from V and 3 bases from J, with 18 bases between. The length of the CDR3 is 16 residues. Germline CDR1 reads SGHVS; CDR2 reads FQNEAQ. This TCR was sampled from an adult who received the AZD1222 COVID-19 vaccine. Specimen: peripheral blood, collected 28 days after the second AZD1222 dose. The J gene is TRBJ2-2, the V gene TRBV7-8; D is perhaps TRBD1 or TRBD2 (5 bases each). In DNA, the CDR3 is TGTGCCAGCAACCGAGGGGTCCGCCAGGACACCGGGGAGCTGTTTTTT. It is translated as CASNRGVRQDTGELFF.